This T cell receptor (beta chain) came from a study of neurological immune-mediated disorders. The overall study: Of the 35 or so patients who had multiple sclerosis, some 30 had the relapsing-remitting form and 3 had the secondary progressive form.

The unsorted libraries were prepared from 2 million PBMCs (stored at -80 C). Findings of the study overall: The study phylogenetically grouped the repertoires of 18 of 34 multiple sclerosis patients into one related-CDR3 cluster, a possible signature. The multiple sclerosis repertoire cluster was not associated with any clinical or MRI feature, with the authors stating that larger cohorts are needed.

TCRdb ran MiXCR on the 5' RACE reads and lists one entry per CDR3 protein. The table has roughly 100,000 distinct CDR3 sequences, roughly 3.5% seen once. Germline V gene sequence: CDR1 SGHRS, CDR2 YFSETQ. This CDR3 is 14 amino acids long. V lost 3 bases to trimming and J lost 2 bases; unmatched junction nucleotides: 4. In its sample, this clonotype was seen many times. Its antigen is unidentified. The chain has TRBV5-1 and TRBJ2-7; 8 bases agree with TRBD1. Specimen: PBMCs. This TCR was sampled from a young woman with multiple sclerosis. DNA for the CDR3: TGCGCCAGCAGCTGGGGGACAGGAACCTACGAGCAGTACTTC. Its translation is CASSWGTGTYEQYF.